Each of the 18 T cell receptor beta chains below was sequenced from the same sample in a study of blood T cell repertoires in COVID-19. Sequenced by immunoSEQ multiplex PCR; TCRdb stores in-frame clones only, minus some. The table includes about 180,000 clones, 89% detected once. Sequencing was done on a sample of PBMCs or T cells enriched from blood (not recorded which). These receptor sequences come from a woman between 40 and 50 years old with acute COVID-19.

The V call is TRBV7-2, the J call TRBJ2-1; D call uncertain. The CDR3 covers 15 residues. V gave up 5 bases and J gave up 8 bases, with 19 bases separating them. Germline CDR1 reads SGHTA; CDR2 reads FQGNSA. The CDR3 DNA reads as TGTGCCAGCAGCGTCTCTCAGGCTACCCGCTATGAGCAGTTCTTC. As protein: CASSVSQATRYEQFF.

As DNA, the CDR3 is TGTGCCAGCAGTTTGGAGGGGTATCATCAGCCCCAGCATTTT. Translation gives CASSLEGYHQPQHF. This chain uses TRBV28 with TRBJ1-5; D might be TRBD1 (5 bases). The germline gives CDR1 MDHEN, CDR2 SYDVKM. Trimming took 3 bases from V and 5 from J, leaving 11 bases between them. The CDR3 has 14 residues.

The chain recombines TRBV11-2 with TRBJ2-5; TRBD1 matches at 8 bases. The V gene end was trimmed by 5 bases and the J gene end by 1 base; junction bases not matched to a gene: 12. The V gene's germline CDR1 is SGHAT and CDR2 FQNNGV. This CDR3 has 17 amino acids. CDR3 nucleotides: TGTGCCAGCAGCGCTTTCCGGGACAGGACAATCCAAGAGACCCAGTACTTC. This sequence encodes CASSAFRDRTIQETQYF.

The chain uses TRBV9 and TRBJ1-2, with TRBD1 identical over 7 bases. V shed 4 bases and J 6 bases; nucleotides not matched to a gene: 12. Looked up from germline, CDR1 is SGDLS and CDR2 is YYNGEE. The CDR3 length is 15 residues. CDR3 region: CASSPNLRDSNGYTF. For the CDR3, the DNA is TGTGCCAGCAGCCCCAACCTTAGGGACAGCAATGGCTACACCTTC.

This clone was recorded once. The V gene is TRBV24-1, the J gene TRBJ2-5; maybe TRBD1 (7 bases). Looked up from germline, CDR1 is KGHDR and CDR2 is SFDVKD. The CDR3 loop spans 16 amino acids. With 2 bases removed from V and 2 bases from J, the gap between germline ends came to 14 bases. CDR3 amino acids: CATSDSSDRDQETQYF. CDR3 nucleotide sequence: TGTGCCACCAGTGATTCTAGCGACAGGGATCAAGAGACCCAGTACTTC.

The chain recombines TRBV28 with TRBJ1-6; D is possibly TRBD1 (6 bases). The CDR3 contains 16 residues. Germline CDR1 MDHEN, CDR2 SYDVKM. The ends were cut back, 5 bases at V and 7 bases at J, with 18 bases in the middle. The CDR3 DNA sequence: TGTGCCAGCAGTCTACTATTCGGGACAAAGAATTCACCCCTCCACTTT. Translated: CASSLLFGTKNSPLHF.

This clone has more than one count but fewer than ten. J is TRBJ1-5 and V is TRBV19; a possible D gene is TRBD1 (6 bases). Germline CDR1 is LNHDA and CDR2 is SQIVND (reference sequence). CDR3 size: 13 residues. The V end was cut by 6 bases, the J end by 9 bases, with 15 bases between. The CDR3 spells CASSHRDLRPQHF. The CDR3 DNA is TGTGCCAGTAGCCACAGGGACCTAAGGCCCCAGCATTTT.

The chain couples TRBV15 to TRBJ1-4; no clear D. Germline lookup yields CDR1 LNHNV and CDR2 YYDKDF (reference sequence). Trimming took off 1 base at V and 1 base at J, with 4 bases between the two ends. The CDR3 length is 14 residues. CDR3 DNA sequence: TGTGCCACCAGCAGAGGTATAACTAATGAAAAACTGTTTTTT. Translation gives CATSRGITNEKLFF.

Only one count was recorded for this clone. V is TRBV15 and J is TRBJ1-1; TRBD1 is a possible D gene (5 bases). The CDR3 extends over 16 amino acids. Germline V gives CDR1 LNHNV, CDR2 YYDKDF (reference sequence). V was clipped by 1 base and J by 3 bases, with 15 bases between them. The CDR3 spells CATSRGVRLGDTEAFF. In DNA form, the CDR3 reads TGTGCCACCAGCAGAGGCGTGAGGTTAGGGGACACTGAAGCTTTCTTT. Full variable domain (remainder filled in from reference TRBV15 and TRBJ1-1): DAMVIQNPRYQVTQFGKPVTLSCSQTLNHNVMYWYQQKSSQAPKLLFHYYDKDFNNEADTPDNFQSRRPNTSFCFLDIRSPGLGDTAMYLCATSRGVRLGDTEAFFGQGTRLTVV.

This sequence joins TRBV7-8 and TRBJ2-3; 10 nucleotides line up with TRBD2. This CDR3 has 17 amino acids. Germline trimming cut 4 bases from V and 4 bases from J; bases unmatched to any gene: 11. Germline CDR1 reads SGHVS; CDR2 reads FQNEAQ. CDR3 sequence (DNA): TGTGCCAGCAGCTCAGCGGGGGGGCTGGGTTTCGCAGATACGCAGTATTTT. Its protein is CASSSAGGLGFADTQYF. Full variable domain (remainder filled in from reference TRBV7-8 and TRBJ2-3): GAGVSQSPRYKVAKRGQDVALRCDPISGHVSLFWYQQALGQGPEFLTYFQNEAQLDKSGLPSDRFFAERPEGSVSTLKIQRTQQEDSAVYLCASSSAGGLGFADTQYFGPGTRLTVL.

This chain joins TRBV18 and TRBJ2-2, with D possibly matching TRBD2 (6 bases). V dropped 2 bases and J dropped 5 bases, with 12 bases sitting between them. CDR1 is KGHSH and CDR2 is LQKENI in the germline V gene. The CDR3 has 15 amino acids. For the CDR3, the DNA is TGTGCCAGCTCACCAGGGGGGAGAACGACCGGGGAGCTGTTTTTT. Its protein is CASSPGGRTTGELFF.

The rearrangement joins TRBV18 to TRBJ2-3, with 7 nucleotides matching TRBD2. The CDR3 has 16 residues. V was clipped by 3 bases and J by 4 bases; unmatched bases: 10. Germline V gene sequence: CDR1 KGHSH, CDR2 LQKENI. CDR3 bases: TGTGCCAGCTCACCCAGCGGGGTTAAAGGGGCAGATACGCAGTATTTT. Its translation is CASSPSGVKGADTQYF.

The chain links TRBV2 to TRBJ1-2; TRBD1 aligns across 7 bases. V shed 5 bases, J shed 0 bases, and the junction held 12 bases outside the gene matches. The CDR3 extends over 17 amino acids. The germline V gene has CDR1 SNHLY and CDR2 FYNNEI. This CDR3 reads CASSPRAPQGANYGYTF. CDR3 nucleotide sequence: TGTGCCAGCAGTCCCCGGGCCCCCCAGGGGGCTAACTATGGCTACACCTTC.

V is TRBV28 and J is TRBJ2-7; D remains ambiguous. The germline V gene encodes CDR1 MDHEN and CDR2 SYDVKM. The CDR3 consists of 11 residues. The V end was cut by 1 base, the J end by 7 bases, with 5 bases between. In DNA form, the CDR3 reads TGTGCCAGCAGTTTATTCGGGGAGCAGTACTTC. Amino acids: CASSLFGEQYF.

This CDR3 reads CASSPRTGWYGYTF. In DNA form, the CDR3 reads TGTGCCAGTAGTCCTAGGACAGGGTGGTATGGCTACACCTTC. The rearrangement links TRBV19 to TRBJ1-2; 8 bases line up with TRBD1. J was trimmed by 5 bases and V by 5 bases; bases with no gene match: 7. Germline V lookup: CDR1 LNHDA, CDR2 SQIVND (reference sequence). The CDR3 runs to 14 residues.

CDR3 nucleotide sequence: TGCAGCGATATTTTAGCGGGGGGCACAGATACGCAGTATTTT. Protein: CSDILAGGTDTQYF. The V call is TRBV29-1, the J call TRBJ2-3, with 9 bases aligning to TRBD2. The CDR3 covers 14 residues. The ends lost 7 bases at V and 1 base at J; junction bases unmatched: 6. Germline CDR1 SQVTM, CDR2 ANQGSEA.

Remarks on this clone: The junction does not match germline at one end; this may be a read error. The chain is built from TRBV4-1 and TRBJ2-1; the match to TRBD2 covers 11 bases. CDR1 is MGHRA, CDR2 YSYEKL, per germline. The CDR3 consists of 16 residues. CDR3 sequence: CASSQDSGRAQNEQFF. CDR3 in DNA: TGCGCCAGCAGTCAAGATAGCGGGAGGGCCCAAAATGAGCAGTTCTTC.

The rearrangement joins TRBV6-5 to TRBJ1-2; D is undetermined. Trimming removed 7 bases from V and 2 bases from J, with 17 bases in between. The CDR3 is 15 amino acids. CDR1 MNHEY and CDR2 SVGAGI come from the germline V gene. The CDR3 DNA reads as TGTGCCAGCAAAGAGCGCTCCGGACTAAACTATGGCTACACCTTC. It specifies CASKERSGLNYGYTF.